Listed here are 21 T cell receptor beta chains from one sample, sequenced in a study of T-cell reconstitution after alpha-beta-depleted transplantation in children. Molecular barcoding with unique molecular identifiers was used for the TCRbeta library. One entry per CDR3 protein, called by TCRdb with MiXCR from the PCR reads. The sample holds about 200,000 distinct CDR3 sequences, approximately 15% seen once. Sequences were derived from PBMCs from the stem cell graft donor, sampled from the stem cell graft. The receptor source for this set is a human donor who donated a stem cell graft to a child with acute lymphoblastic leukemia.

This clonotype has ten or more counts. The chain recombines TRBV7-6 with TRBJ1-6; 11 bases align to TRBD1. The CDR3 totals 15 residues. The V gene's germline CDR1 is SGHVS and CDR2 FNYEAQ. V gave up 6 bases and J gave up 9 bases; unmatched junction bases: 7. The CDR3 DNA reads as TGTGCCAGCAGACGGACCGGGACAGGGGGTTCACCCCTCCACTTT. Its protein product is CASRRTGTGGSPLHF.

This clonotype was seen more than once but under ten times. This chain links TRBV12-3 or TRBV12-4 with TRBJ1-6, with a tentative D call TRBD1 (5 bases). This CDR3 is 12 amino acids long. The V gene lost 7 bases and the J gene lost 10 bases, with 11 bases spanning the gap. CDR3 in amino acids: CASTSNRSPLHF. The CDR3 DNA sequence: TGTGCCAGCACCTCAAACAGGTCACCCCTCCACTTT.

The genes are TRBV5-1 and TRBJ2-3; 13 bases fit TRBD2. This CDR3 has 18 amino acids. V shed 0 bases and J 2 bases; nucleotides not matched to a gene: 6. The germline gives CDR1 SGHRS, CDR2 YFSETQ. In DNA form, the CDR3 reads TGCGCCAGCAGCTTGGCCAGAGGACTAGCGGGGGTCACAGATACGCAGTATTTT. It yields the protein CASSLARGLAGVTDTQYF.

There are a few counts of this clonotype. The chain combines TRBV11-2 with TRBJ2-1, with D possibly matching TRBD1 (5 bases). The germline V gene encodes CDR1 SGHAT and CDR2 FQNNGV. The CDR3 covers 16 residues. V lost 2 bases to trimming and J lost 3 bases, with 14 bases between them. CDR3 in DNA: TGTGCCAGCAGCTTACAGGGTAATAGGGGCTACAATGAGCAGTTCTTC. Residues: CASSLQGNRGYNEQFF.

The chain employs TRBV19 and TRBJ1-4; D is unclear. CDR1 and CDR2 from the germline V gene are LNHDA and SQIVND (reference sequence). Between the trimmed V and J ends, which lost 10 bases and 12 bases, there was a span of 15 bases. This CDR3 has 11 residues. The CDR3 region has the DNA TGTGCCACTTCCGTTGGGGTTCAACTGTTTTTT. Residues: CATSVGVQLFF.

Concerning this clonotype itself: A much larger clonotype is one base distant, so this may be a read error. The chain has TRBV11-2 and TRBJ1-2, with D unresolved. The CDR3 contains 14 residues. Per the germline V gene, CDR1 is SGHAT and CDR2 is FQNNGV. The CDR3 loop is CASSLIRSNHGYTF. For the CDR3, the DNA is TGTGCCAGCAGCTTAATCAGATCTAACCATGGCTACACCTTC. The variable domain in full, completed from reference TRBV11-2 and TRBJ1-2, reads EAGVAQSPRYKIIEKRQSVAFWCNPISGHATLYWYQQILGQGPKLLIQFQNNGVVDDSQLPKDRFSAERLKGVDSTLKIQPAKLEDSAVYLCASSLIRSNHGYTFGSGTRLTVV.

The V call is TRBV19, the J call TRBJ2-2; unclear D gene. The CDR3 is made up of 16 amino acids. V was pared by 0 bases and J by 5 bases, with 13 bases between. Germline assignment: CDR1 LNHDA and CDR2 SQIVND (reference sequence). In nucleotides, the CDR3 is TGTGCCAGTAGTATAGATTTGCGGTCGGTGACCGGGGAGCTGTTTTTT. Amino acid sequence: CASSIDLRSVTGELFF.

This clonotype has at least ten counts. The rearrangement uses TRBV5-6 and TRBJ2-2; D may be TRBD1 or TRBD2 (6 bases each). This CDR3 has 15 amino acids. V lost 2 bases to trimming and J lost 5 bases, with 13 bases between them. In germline, CDR1 is SGHDT, CDR2 YYEEEE. CDR3 DNA: TGTGCCAGCAGCTTAGGAGGGGGTGGAACCGGGGAGCTGTTTTTT. As protein: CASSLGGGGTGELFF.

This clonotype was recorded many times. The V gene is TRBV5-6, the J gene TRBJ2-7, with TRBD1 identical over 7 bases. This CDR3 contains 17 residues. V was clipped by 4 bases and J by 0 bases; unmatched bases: 13. Germline V gene data show CDR1 as SGHDT and CDR2 as YYEEEE. The DNA for the CDR3 is TGTGCCAGCAGCCGCCTTACGACAGGGCTAAGCTCCTACGAGCAGTACTTC. Encoded protein: CASSRLTTGLSSYEQYF.

This clonotype has just a few counts. As DNA, the CDR3 is TGCGCCAGCAGCTTGGCCTCGACTAGCAATGAGCAGTTCTTC. It codes for CASSLASTSNEQFF. The rearrangement joins TRBV5-1 to TRBJ2-1; D is perhaps TRBD2 (6 bases). There are 14 residues in the CDR3. Germline V gives CDR1 SGHRS, CDR2 YFSETQ. V gave up 0 bases and J gave up 6 bases, with 10 bases separating them.

This clonotype was recorded a few times. This chain uses TRBV12-3 or TRBV12-4 with TRBJ2-2; perhaps TRBD2 as D (5 bases). The ends were cut back, 5 bases at V and 2 bases at J, with 12 bases in the middle. The CDR3 extends over 15 amino acids. CDR3 sequence: CASSVDFLNTGELFF. DNA for the CDR3: TGTGCCAGCAGTGTGGACTTTCTCAACACCGGGGAGCTGTTTTTT.

This clonotype was detected many times. This chain uses TRBV12-3 or TRBV12-4 with TRBJ2-5; D possibly corresponds to TRBD1 (6 bases). With 6 bases removed from V and 5 bases from J, the gap between germline ends came to 25 bases. This CDR3 is 17 amino acids long. CDR3: CASSPRGTLTWAETQYF. The CDR3 nucleotides are TGTGCCAGCAGCCCTAGGGGGACACTTACTTGGGCGGAGACCCAGTACTTC.

Ten or more counts support this clonotype. This rearrangement joins TRBV5-1 to TRBJ2-5; 10 nucleotides agree with TRBD1. Trimming cost V 3 bases and J 4 bases; bases outside gene matches: 9. The CDR3 covers 16 residues. CDR1 and CDR2 (germline): SGHRS, YFSETQ. The CDR3 sequence is CASSSLDRGLGETQYF. The CDR3 bases are TGCGCCAGCAGCTCCCTTGACAGGGGGCTTGGAGAGACCCAGTACTTC.

V is TRBV20-1 and J is TRBJ1-6; no clear D gene. The CDR3 has 15 amino acids. Germline CDR1 DFQATT, CDR2 SNEGSKA (reference sequence). The germline V and J ends were trimmed by 0 bases and 5 bases, with 11 bases remaining between them. CDR3 DNA: TGCAGTGCTAGAGAAGTCTGGGTGGATAATTCACCCCTCCACTTT. It yields the protein CSAREVWVDNSPLHF.

Many counts were recorded for this clonotype. This chain connects TRBV12-3 or TRBV12-4 to TRBJ2-3, with TRBD2 matching over 9 bases. V lost 0 bases, J lost 3 bases, and 4 bases stayed unmatched. This CDR3 has 16 amino acids. CDR3 residues: CASSLAGLAGTDTQYF. The CDR3 bases are TGTGCCAGCAGTTTAGCTGGCCTAGCGGGAACAGATACGCAGTATTTT.

This clonotype has ten or more counts. The chain has TRBV12-3 or TRBV12-4 and TRBJ2-2; D unclear. This CDR3 comprises 14 residues. Trimming pared 5 bases from V and 0 bases from J, leaving 7 bases between. The CDR3 reads CASSDTANTGELFF. The DNA of the CDR3 is TGTGCCAGCAGTGACACAGCGAACACCGGGGAGCTGTTTTTT.

Note on this clonotype: Just one base apart from a much larger clone, this may be a read error. The chain uses TRBV3-1 and TRBJ2-3; a weak D match, TRBD2 (5 bases). This CDR3 contains 18 residues. CDR1 and CDR2 from the germline V gene are LGHDT and YNNKEL (reference sequence). The CDR3 bases are TGTGCCACCAGCCAAGTACTGAACGGTGAGGGAGAACAAAATACGCAGTATTTT. Its protein product is CATSQVLNGEGEQNTQYF.

The sample holds many counts of this clonotype. The chain joins TRBV11-1 to TRBJ2-1; TRBD2 aligns across 8 bases. Germline CDR1 SGHAT, CDR2 FQDESV (reference sequence). After removal of 3 bases from V and 4 bases from J, the junction contained 8 bases not matched to a gene. The CDR3 has 16 amino acids. The DNA of the CDR3 is TGTGCCAGCAGCTTTCGTGAGCGGGAGTTGTACAATGAGCAGTTCTTC. Protein product: CASSFRERELYNEQFF.

The chain combines TRBV20-1 with TRBJ2-3; D gene unclear. The CDR3 has 15 amino acids. The ends were cut back, 0 bases at V and 0 bases at J, with 10 bases in the middle. Germline assignment: CDR1 DFQATT and CDR2 SNEGSKA (reference sequence). CDR3 in amino acids: CSAREAELSTDTQYF. The CDR3 DNA is TGCAGTGCTAGAGAGGCGGAATTAAGCACAGATACGCAGTATTTT.

CDR3 coding DNA: TGTGCCAGCAGCTTAGCGAAACCACACGAGCAGTACTTC. This encodes CASSLAKPHEQYF. The rearrangement uses TRBV7-2 and TRBJ2-7; D is unclear. This CDR3 region has 13 residues. CDR1 is SGHTA, CDR2 FQGNSA, per germline. The V gene lost 0 bases and the J gene lost 5 bases, with 8 bases spanning the gap.

This clonotype showed up just a few times. The chain recombines TRBV19 with TRBJ1-1; no firm D call. The V end was cut by 10 bases, the J end by 5 bases, with 20 bases between. Germline-derived CDR1 and CDR2 are LNHDA and SQIVND (reference sequence). This CDR3 has 14 amino acids. CDR3 loop: CAIMTEARRTEAFF. In DNA form, the CDR3 reads TGTGCCATCATGACGGAGGCACGACGTACTGAAGCTTTCTTT.